The TCR beta chain under discussion was sequenced for a study of blood T cell repertoires in COVID-19. Authors' analysis steps: Reference gene primer amplification in the assay estimated nucleated cell counts. Profiled with immunoSEQ multiplex PCR; TCRdb holds only in-frame clones, not every one. Clone size and the V and J calls come from that table; the DNA yielded D and trimming. This sample has 200,000 to 250,000 clones, with about 93% found just once. J was trimmed by 8 bases and V by 3 bases; bases with no gene match: 8. The CDR3 consists of 14 residues. The V gene's germline CDR1 is SGHRS and CDR2 YFSETQ.

The chain has TRBV5-1 and TRBJ2-1; TRBD2 agrees at 7 bases. This clonotype originated in a man between 25 and 39 years old with COVID-19, enrolled during active disease. The specimen sequenced was peripheral blood. This chain's CDR3 is CASSYRTREDEQFF. Here the CDR3 DNA reads TGCGCCAGCAGCTACAGGACTAGGGAAGATGAGCAGTTCTTC.